This TCR beta chain was captured by sequencing in a study of T cell responses to AZD1222 COVID-19 vaccine. This clone is medium-sized by share. Its antigen is unknown. Study-wide findings and caveats: Donor demographics were predominantly white British with a female majority; clonal diversity may be underestimated. A reported finding is that nearly half of spike-specific TCRs target unmutated variant regions. Spike-wide vaccine-associated CD4 TCRs dominated at 160-218 and 743-854.

Some clones are missing from TCRdb's copy, which holds only in-frame ones; the method was immunoSEQ multiplex PCR. The sample shows some 85,000 clones, 75% to 90% of them seen only once. The sequence derives from an adult in good health. Sequenced material: peripheral blood, taken on day 0 of AZD1222 vaccination.

CDR3 sequence (DNA): TGTGCCAGCAGCTCTCGACGCTACGAGCAGTACTTC. Protein: CASSSRRYEQYF. The chain combines TRBV7-9 with TRBJ2-7; the D is unclear. Trimming took off 4 bases at V and 3 bases at J, with 7 bases between the two ends. In germline, CDR1 is SEHNR, CDR2 FQNEAQ (reference sequence). The CDR3 is made up of 12 amino acids. Supplemented by reference TRBV7-9 and TRBJ2-7, the full variable domain reads DTGVSQNPRHKITKRGQNVTFRCDPISEHNRLYWYRQTLGQGPEFLTYFQNEAQLEKSRLLSDRFSAERPKGSFSTLEIQRTEQGDSAMYLCASSSRRYEQYFGPGTRLTVT.